One sample yielded the 25 T cell receptor beta chains listed below, sequenced in a study of blood T cell repertoires in COVID-19. Data came from immunoSEQ multiplex PCR; TCRdb stores just in-frame clones and leaves some out. The data contain 62,000 or so clones, around nine tenths of them singletons. Sequencing input: peripheral blood. All receptors come from a human donor in a cohort sampled during active COVID-19.

V usage is TRBV3-1 (or the pseudogene TRBV3-2) and J usage is TRBJ1-5; the D gene is possibly TRBD1 (5 bases). CDR1 and CDR2 from the germline V gene are LGHDT and YNNKEL (reference sequence). V lost 1 base to trimming and J lost 0 bases, with 22 bases between them. The CDR3 is 20 amino acids. Written as DNA, the CDR3 is TGTGCCAGCAGCCAAGGACTGTTAGGCGCGGGACGGTATAGCAATCAGCCCCAGCATTTT. It yields the protein CASSQGLLGAGRYSNQPQHF.

The chain is built from TRBV23-1 and TRBJ2-7, with 7 positions matching TRBD1. TRBV23-1 is an ORF; its function is uncertain. Trimming removed 2 bases from V and 3 bases from J; junction bases left unmatched: 16. The CDR3 loop spans 18 amino acids. The CDR3 DNA sequence: TGCGCCAGCAGTCAAAACGGGACAGCCGACTCTAATGACTACGAGCAGTACTTC. As protein: CASSQNGTADSNDYEQYF.

This sequence joins TRBV2 and TRBJ1-3; the D is unclear. CDR3 length equals 14 residues. The germline V and J ends were trimmed by 3 bases and 0 bases, with 6 bases remaining between them. The germline V gene encodes CDR1 SNHLY and CDR2 FYNNEI. CDR3 amino acids: CASSDLYSGNTIYF. The CDR3 nucleotides read TGTGCCAGCAGTGATCTCTACTCTGGAAACACCATATATTTT.

This clone was seen a handful of times. The chain uses TRBV28 and TRBJ2-7; 7 nucleotides agree with TRBD2. Trimming cost V 5 bases and J 2 bases; bases outside gene matches: 12. Germline V gene sequence: CDR1 MDHEN, CDR2 SYDVKM. The CDR3 is 16 amino acids. The CDR3 spells CASSAAGKVVTYEQYF. The CDR3, as DNA: TGTGCCAGCAGTGCAGCGGGGAAAGTAGTAACCTACGAGCAGTACTTC.

The V and J genes are TRBV7-9 and TRBJ1-6; TRBD1 matches 8 bases. Germline V lookup: CDR1 SEHNR, CDR2 FQNEAQ (reference sequence). This CDR3 contains 14 residues. V dropped 5 bases and J dropped 7; count of bases not matched to a gene: 4. The CDR3 loop reads CASSLGQVNSPLHF. The DNA for the CDR3 is TGTGCCAGCAGCCTGGGACAGGTCAATTCACCCCTCCACTTT.

This chain joins TRBV29-1 and TRBJ2-5, with 7 nucleotides matching TRBD1. The CDR3 consists of 15 residues. Germline V gene data show CDR1 as SQVTM and CDR2 as ANQGSEA. Trimming cost V 6 bases and J 1 base; bases outside gene matches: 11. Here the CDR3 reads CSVARTGIGQETQYF. Here the CDR3 DNA reads TGCAGCGTCGCTAGGACAGGAATAGGCCAAGAGACCCAGTACTTC.

V and J are TRBV5-4 and TRBJ2-1, with a weak D call TRBD2 (6 bases). CDR1 is SGHNT, CDR2 YYREEE, per germline (reference sequence). The CDR3 contains 16 residues. Trimming took 0 bases from V and 8 from J, leaving 18 bases between them. CDR3 DNA: TGTGCCAGCAGCTTGGCCATGGGGGGAGGAAGGGATGAGCAGTTCTTC. This gives the protein CASSLAMGGGRDEQFF.

The chain has TRBV28 and TRBJ1-1, with D tentatively TRBD1 (5 bases). Per germline, CDR1 MDHEN and CDR2 SYDVKM. The CDR3 contains 12 residues. Trimming pared 1 base from V and 8 bases from J, leaving 8 bases between. In DNA form, the CDR3 reads TGTGCCAGCAGTTTATTCGCAGGGGAAGCTTTCTTT. Translated, it gives CASSLFAGEAFF. Together with reference TRBV28 and TRBJ1-1, the CDR3 gives the full variable domain: DVKVTQSSRYLVKRTGEKVFLECVQDMDHENMFWYRQDPGLGLRLIYFSYDVKMKEKGDIPEGYSVSREKKERFSLILESASTNQTSMYLCASSLFAGEAFFGQGTRLTVV.

The rearrangement links TRBV2 to TRBJ2-1, with no clear D. Germline-derived CDR1 and CDR2 are SNHLY and FYNNEI. Trimming shortened V by 3 bases and J by 4 bases, and 7 bases separated the two germline ends. There are 13 residues in the CDR3. The CDR3 bases are TGTGCCAGCAGTGAGCGAGTATACAATGAGCAGTTCTTC. Its translation: CASSERVYNEQFF.

Comment on this clone: One junction end does not reproduce the germline sequence, and a read error may be involved. The V gene is TRBV11-2, the J gene TRBJ2-7; 7 nucleotides match TRBD2. The CDR3 loop spans 17 amino acids. Germline V gives CDR1 SGHAT, CDR2 FQNNGV. The CDR3: CASSLDIWASGVYEQYF. DNA for the CDR3: TGTGCCAGCAGCCTAGATATCTGGGCTAGCGGAGTCTACGAGCAGTACTTC.

The genes are TRBV19 and TRBJ2-2; D ambiguous. V was clipped by 3 bases and J by 2 bases, with 13 bases between them. The V gene's germline CDR1 is LNHDA and CDR2 SQIVND (reference sequence). The CDR3 spans 16 residues. CDR3 sequence: CASSIAFLTNTGELFF. CDR3 nucleotide sequence: TGTGCCAGTAGTATCGCCTTTCTGACAAACACCGGGGAGCTGTTTTTT.

The rearrangement links TRBV5-1 to TRBJ2-2; D possibly corresponds to TRBD2 (5 bases). CDR1 is SGHRS, CDR2 YFSETQ, per germline. V was pared by 1 base and J by 6 bases, with 10 bases between. The CDR3 covers 14 residues. CDR3 region: CASSLKAGPGELFF. CDR3 coding DNA: TGCGCCAGCAGCTTGAAGGCGGGCCCCGGGGAGCTGTTTTTT.

The chain has TRBV5-6 and TRBJ1-4; 7 bases are a match to TRBD1. Germline V gene lookup returns CDR1 SGHDT and CDR2 YYEEEE. The CDR3 runs 15 residues. Unmatched junction bases numbered 7, after V lost 4 bases and J lost 4 bases. The CDR3 sequence is CASSQGQLFNEKLFF. The DNA of the CDR3 is TGTGCCAGCAGCCAGGGACAGCTATTTAATGAAAAACTGTTTTTT.

CDR3 DNA: TGTGCCAGCAGCCCGCCGGGAGCGTCAGATACGCAGTATTTT. Translated: CASSPPGASDTQYF. V is TRBV7-2 and J is TRBJ2-3; tentatively, D is TRBD2 (6 bases). The CDR3 extends over 14 amino acids. Germline V lookup: CDR1 SGHTA, CDR2 FQGNSA. With 5 bases removed from V and 4 bases from J, the gap between germline ends came to 13 bases. Together with reference TRBV7-2 and TRBJ2-3, the CDR3 gives the full variable domain: GAGVSQSPSNKVTEKGKDVELRCDPISGHTALYWYRQSLGQGLEFLIYFQGNSAPDKSGLPSDRFSAERTGGSVSTLTIQRTQQEDSAVYLCASSPPGASDTQYFGPGTRLTVL.

The V call is TRBV7-2, the J call TRBJ1-1; TRBD1 might be the D (6 bases). The germline gives CDR1 SGHTA, CDR2 FQGNSA. The CDR3 is 13 amino acids. With 5 bases removed from V and 13 bases from J, the gap between germline ends came to 20 bases. CDR3 DNA sequence: TGTGCCAGCAGCCCCCGGGACACGGGCTGGGGTTTCTTT. This encodes CASSPRDTGWGFF.

A single count supports this clone. The V gene is TRBV7-6, the J gene TRBJ2-2, with 9 bases matching TRBD1. J was trimmed by 5 bases and V by 4 bases; bases with no gene match: 8. The germline V gene has CDR1 SGHVS and CDR2 FNYEAQ. The length of the CDR3 is 16 residues. This CDR3 is CASSSQGARGTGELFF. The CDR3 DNA follows: TGTGCCAGCAGCTCACAGGGGGCGCGGGGGACCGGGGAGCTGTTTTTT.

The chain carries TRBV30 and TRBJ1-5; D gene unclear. This CDR3 is 14 amino acids long. The germline CDR1 and CDR2 sequences are GTSNPN and SVGIG (reference sequence). Trimming removed 7 bases at V and 0 bases at J, with 13 bases between. The DNA for the CDR3 is TGTGCCTTCTCGGAGGGCAATAGCAATCAGCCCCAGCATTTT. Amino acids: CAFSEGNSNQPQHF.

V gene TRBV6-1 combines with J gene TRBJ2-2; D not resolved. Trimming pared 2 bases from V and 0 bases from J, leaving 10 bases between. The germline V gene has CDR1 MNHNS and CDR2 SASEGT. The CDR3 runs to 16 residues. In DNA, the CDR3 is TGTGCCAGCAGTGAAAGAGTCAATCCGAACACCGGGGAGCTGTTTTTT. Its protein is CASSERVNPNTGELFF.

The gene calls are TRBV6-5 and TRBJ1-1, with D perhaps matching TRBD1 (6 bases). Germline CDR1 reads MNHEY; CDR2 reads SVGAGI. Trimming removed 6 bases at V and 8 bases at J, with 16 bases between. The CDR3 runs 13 residues. CDR3 DNA sequence: TGTGCCAGCAGGGAGTATGCAGGGGTGGAAGCTTTCTTT. Its protein is CASREYAGVEAFF.

This chain connects TRBV27 to TRBJ1-2, with 8 positions matching TRBD1. Germline values: CDR1 MNHEY, CDR2 SMNVEV (reference sequence). The V gene end was trimmed by 4 bases and the J gene end by 0 bases; junction bases not matched to a gene: 4. The CDR3 extends over 15 amino acids. Written as DNA, the CDR3 is TGTGCCAGCAGTTCCCGGACAGGGACTAACTATGGCTACACCTTC. Translated: CASSSRTGTNYGYTF.

V usage is TRBV5-1 and J usage is TRBJ1-4; D is perhaps TRBD1 (6 bases). V dropped 2 bases and J dropped 5 bases, with 13 bases sitting between them. Germline lookup yields CDR1 SGHRS and CDR2 YFSETQ. The CDR3 consists of 15 residues. The CDR3 spells CASSFGTIPNEKLFF. DNA of the CDR3: TGCGCCAGCAGCTTTGGGACAATCCCCAATGAAAAACTGTTTTTT. Complete variable domain (other parts from reference TRBV5-1 and TRBJ1-4): KAGVTQTPRYLIKTRGQQVTLSCSPISGHRSVSWYQQTPGQGLQFLFEYFSETQRNKGNFPGRFSGRQFSNSRSEMNVSTLELGDSALYLCASSFGTIPNEKLFFGSGTQLSVL.

This clone was seen a single time. The chain recombines TRBV5-1 with TRBJ1-2; no clear D gene. The germline V and J ends were trimmed by 6 bases and 8 bases, with 14 bases remaining between them. The CDR3 has 12 amino acids. Germline V gene data show CDR1 as SGHRS and CDR2 as YFSETQ. CDR3 amino acids: CASISLNPGYTF. CDR3 in DNA: TGCGCCAGCATATCCCTAAACCCGGGCTACACCTTC. The full variable domain, with the rest looked up from reference TRBV5-1 and TRBJ1-2, is KAGVTQTPRYLIKTRGQQVTLSCSPISGHRSVSWYQQTPGQGLQFLFEYFSETQRNKGNFPGRFSGRQFSNSRSEMNVSTLELGDSALYLCASISLNPGYTFGSGTRLTVV.

CDR3: CASTQDRGSPLHF. CDR3 DNA sequence: TGTGCCAGCACCCAGGACAGGGGATCACCCCTCCACTTT. The chain links TRBV7-2 to TRBJ1-6; 9 bases match TRBD1. Germline CDR1 reads SGHTA; CDR2 reads FQGNSA. This CDR3 spans 13 amino acids. The V gene end was trimmed by 7 bases and the J gene end by 10 bases; junction bases not matched to a gene: 5.

V is TRBV5-1 and J is TRBJ1-6, with a possible D match to TRBD1 (5 bases). The CDR3 has 14 amino acids. V was shortened by 3 bases and J by 6 bases, with 10 bases between the two germline ends. Germline-derived CDR1 and CDR2 are SGHRS and YFSETQ. DNA for the CDR3: TGCGCCAGCAGCTACGACAGTGGTAATTCACCCCTCCACTTT. Protein product: CASSYDSGNSPLHF.

V and J are TRBV5-1 and TRBJ2-7, with D possibly being TRBD2 (5 bases). Germline V gene sequence: CDR1 SGHRS, CDR2 YFSETQ. The V end was cut by 0 bases, the J end by 0 bases, with 7 bases between. The CDR3 is 14 residues long. The DNA of the CDR3 is TGCGCCAGCAGCTTGGCGGGGAGCTCCTACGAGCAGTACTTC. It translates to CASSLAGSSYEQYF.